This T cell receptor (beta chain) appears in the sequencing data of a study of HIV-infected patients and healthy controls. Study results and limitations: Significant mean usage differences between HIV-infected patients and controls involved eight alpha and eight beta V genes.

Sample share makes this clonotype medium-sized. Its antigen is as yet unknown. No cell fractionation was done, so the repertoire covers all unsorted peripheral blood T cells. V shed 0 bases and J shed 0 bases, with 27 bases lying between them. The CDR3 length is 22 residues. From germline, CDR1 is LNHNV and CDR2 YYDKDF (reference sequence). Reverse transcription used roughly 450 ng RNA and constant-region primers for alpha and beta. Using multiplexing indices, alpha and beta chain libraries were generated apart by chain-specific third strand synthesis. One primer pair amplified all rearrangements per chain; each cDNA got molecular barcodes. The SP2 site served as the priming point for second strand synthesis. The library had 12-nucleotide molecular identifiers formed by two random hexamers joined together. TCRdb reprocessed the 5' RACE reads with MiXCR, giving one entry per CDR3 protein. The table includes roughly 9,800 distinct CDR3 sequences, more than 9% detected once.

The source was blood, collected before antiretroviral therapy. This TCR was recovered from an adult with HIV infection. The gene calls are TRBV15 and TRBJ2-4, with D tentatively TRBD1 (6 bases). As DNA, the CDR3 is TGTGCCACCAGCAGAGATAGATCCAGGGGCCCTCCCCTCCCACTAGCCAAAAACATTCAGTACTTC. This gives the protein CATSRDRSRGPPLPLAKNIQYF. The full variable domain, with the rest looked up from reference TRBV15 and TRBJ2-4, is DAMVIQNPRYQVTQFGKPVTLSCSQTLNHNVMYWYQQKSSQAPKLLFHYYDKDFNNEADTPDNFQSRRPNTSFCFLDIRSPGLGDTAMYLCATSRDRSRGPPLPLAKNIQYFGAGTRLSVL.